Each of the 20 T cell receptor beta chains below was sequenced from the same sample in a study of human T cells and chemical hapten exposure. One entry per CDR3 protein, called by TCRdb with MiXCR from the RACE reads. The profile shows more than 300,000 distinct CDR3 sequences, approximately 5.1% of them singletons. As for time point: pre-sensitization, week 0. Treatment of the sample: therapeutic diphenylcyclopropenone sensitization with weekly scalp DPC. This specimen consisted of whole blood, obtained in connection with sensitization to the hapten diphenylcyclopropenone (DPC). These receptors were obtained from a woman in her forties or fifties with alopecia areata. Some clones in this sample may be carry-over from other donors' samples.

This clonotype appeared many times. CDR3 residues: CSARDSGGRGYTNYGYTF. CDR3 bases: TGCAGTGCTAGAGATTCAGGGGGCAGGGGGTACACTAACTATGGCTACACCTTC. The chain uses TRBV20-1 and TRBJ1-2; 8 nucleotides align to TRBD1. The germline CDR1 and CDR2 sequences are DFQATT and SNEGSKA (reference sequence). The CDR3 consists of 18 residues. The ends lost 0 bases at V and 0 bases at J; junction bases unmatched: 12.

In this sample, this clonotype turned up many times. This rearrangement joins TRBV28 to TRBJ2-1; 7 bases are a match to TRBD1. Germline V CDR1 and CDR2: MDHEN, SYDVKM. Trimming cost V 4 bases and J 3 bases; bases outside gene matches: 6. This CDR3 is 15 amino acids long. The CDR3 bases are TGTGCCAGCAGTTCCGACAGGGATCTCTACAATGAGCAGTTCTTC. Translating gives CASSSDRDLYNEQFF. The full variable domain, rest sourced from reference TRBV28 and TRBJ2-1, is DVKVTQSSRYLVKRTGEKVFLECVQDMDHENMFWYRQDPGLGLRLIYFSYDVKMKEKGDIPEGYSVSREKKERFSLILESASTNQTSMYLCASSSDRDLYNEQFFGPGTRLTVL.

This clonotype was seen many times. The chain is built from TRBV10-3 and TRBJ2-3, with D maybe TRBD2 (5 bases). CDR3 length: 16 amino acids. Per the germline V gene, CDR1 is ENHRY and CDR2 is SYGVKD. With 6 bases removed from V and 4 bases from J, the gap between germline ends came to 20 bases. CDR3 sequence reads: CAISRLQQLGSDTQYF. CDR3 nucleotides: TGTGCCATCAGCCGTCTACAGCAACTAGGCTCAGATACGCAGTATTTT.

The sample holds many counts of this clonotype. The chain has TRBV11-2 and TRBJ2-5; TRBD2 is a possible D gene (6 bases). V shed 5 bases and J shed 6 bases, with 10 bases lying between them. CDR1 and CDR2 (germline): SGHAT, FQNNGV. This CDR3 is built from 12 residues. The CDR3 reads CASSGDWQTQYF. CDR3 nucleotides: TGTGCCAGCAGCGGGGACTGGCAGACCCAGTACTTC.

The chain carries TRBV6-6 and TRBJ1-4; no reliable D call. The CDR3 extends over 15 amino acids. The V end lost 4 bases, the J end lost 0 bases, and 9 bases lay between the germline ends. CDR1 MNHNY and CDR2 SVGAGI come from the germline V gene (reference sequence). CDR3 protein: CASSSSPSTNEKLFF. CDR3 nucleotides: TGTGCCAGCAGTTCCTCGCCTTCAACTAATGAAAAACTGTTTTTT.

This clonotype was seen ten or more times. The chain has TRBV3-1 and TRBJ2-7; D may match TRBD1 or TRBD2 (5 bases each). Germline assignment: CDR1 LGHDT and CDR2 YNNKEL (reference sequence). Between the trimmed V and J ends, which lost 1 base and 5 bases, there was a span of 9 bases. The CDR3 sequence is 13 residues long. This CDR3 is CASSQGGAHEQYF. Here the CDR3 DNA reads TGTGCCAGCAGCCAAGGAGGGGCCCACGAGCAGTACTTC.

This clonotype has at least ten counts. The chain carries TRBV6-2 or TRBV6-3 and TRBJ1-1, with D unresolved. Trimming pared 2 bases from V and 5 bases from J, leaving 12 bases between. The CDR3 sequence is 14 residues long. The germline V gene has CDR1 MNHEY and CDR2 SVGEGT. The CDR3 sequence: CASSYESPRTEAFF. The CDR3 DNA reads as TGTGCCAGCAGTTACGAGTCGCCGCGGACTGAAGCTTTCTTT.

This clonotype came up a few times. The chain has TRBV12-3 or TRBV12-4 and TRBJ1-4; possible D gene TRBD1, 5 bases. The CDR3 sequence is 14 residues long. Trimming took 4 bases from V and 8 from J, leaving 14 bases between them. The CDR3 region is CASSYKGRNEKLFF. For the CDR3, the DNA is TGTGCCAGCAGTTACAAGGGGCGGAACGAAAAACTGTTTTTT.

This clonotype was observed a few times. J is TRBJ2-7 and V is TRBV6-2 or TRBV6-3, with TRBD2 as a possible D gene (6 bases). Germline lookup yields CDR1 MNHEY and CDR2 SVGEGT. The CDR3 covers 14 residues. Trimming pared 3 bases from V and 6 bases from J, leaving 15 bases between. This CDR3 is CASSYGSVEGEQYF. CDR3 sequence (DNA): TGTGCCAGCAGTTATGGGTCCGTGGAGGGCGAGCAGTACTTC.

This sequence joins TRBV12-3 or TRBV12-4 and TRBJ2-3; 8 bases are a match to TRBD2. With 1 base clipped from V and 2 bases from J, the junction kept 8 bases outside the gene matches. The CDR3 has 17 amino acids. DNA of the CDR3: TGTGCCAGCAGTTTAGAGACTAGCGTAATTTTCACAGATACGCAGTATTTT. Its protein product is CASSLETSVIFTDTQYF.

This clonotype was observed at least ten times. The chain recombines TRBV28 with TRBJ2-1; D is possibly TRBD1 (6 bases). Looked up from germline, CDR1 is MDHEN and CDR2 is SYDVKM. Trimming removed 1 base from V and 10 bases from J, with 17 bases in between. The CDR3 has 15 amino acids. The DNA for the CDR3 is TGTGCCAGCAGTTTATTCCTACGCGACAGGTTAGAGCAGTTCTTC. This gives the protein CASSLFLRDRLEQFF. Together with reference TRBV28 and TRBJ2-1, the CDR3 gives the full variable domain: DVKVTQSSRYLVKRTGEKVFLECVQDMDHENMFWYRQDPGLGLRLIYFSYDVKMKEKGDIPEGYSVSREKKERFSLILESASTNQTSMYLCASSLFLRDRLEQFFGPGTRLTVL.

This clonotype came up many times. The CDR3 sequence is CASSQVSNPDSPFYGYTF. In DNA, the CDR3 is TGTGCCAGCAGCCAAGTCTCGAACCCGGACAGCCCTTTCTATGGCTACACCTTC. V gene TRBV4-2 combines with J gene TRBJ1-2; D may be TRBD1 (6 bases). The ends were cut back, 1 base at V and 4 bases at J, with 22 bases in the middle. The CDR3 contains 18 residues. CDR1 is LGHNA, CDR2 YNFKEQ, per germline.

This clonotype was seen repeatedly, ten times or more. The V gene is TRBV3-1, the J gene TRBJ1-1; 7 bases are a match to TRBD1. The CDR3 is 16 amino acids. Germline V gene data show CDR1 as LGHDT and CDR2 as YNNKEL (reference sequence). The V segment lost 1 base and the J segment 7 bases; nucleotides outside the gene matches: 12. The CDR3 nucleotides read TGTGCCAGCAGCCAAGTGGCAGGGGGATCCTTGCGTGAAGCTTTCTTT. This sequence encodes CASSQVAGGSLREAFF.

This clonotype was counted many times. The CDR3 coding sequence is TGTGCCAGCAGCTTTGGGGCGGGAAGGCGCCCAGATACGCAGTATTTT. It encodes CASSFGAGRRPDTQYF. The chain has TRBV7-2 and TRBJ2-3; TRBD2 might be the D (6 bases). V was cut by 3 bases and J by 4 bases, with 17 bases left in between. The CDR3 runs 16 residues. Per germline, CDR1 SGHTA and CDR2 FQGNSA.

The CDR3 nucleotides read TGTGCCAGCAGCCCGCGACTTCGCGGGGGAAATGAGCAGTTCTTC. Translating gives CASSPRLRGGNEQFF. The chain combines TRBV7-9 with TRBJ2-1, with 7 bases matching TRBD2. The CDR3 covers 15 residues. J lost 7 bases, V lost 5 bases, and 11 bases had no gene match. Per germline, CDR1 SEHNR and CDR2 FQNEAQ (reference sequence).

This clonotype has ten or more counts. V and J are TRBV27 and TRBJ1-6, with D tentatively TRBD1 (6 bases). Trimming left V 0 bases short and J 16 bases short, with 13 bases between. In germline, CDR1 is MNHEY, CDR2 SMNVEV (reference sequence). The CDR3 extends over 13 amino acids. DNA of the CDR3: TGTGCCAGCAGTTTATCTCAGGGGCGCCCTCTCCACTTT. Translation gives CASSLSQGRPLHF.

In its sample, this clonotype was seen many times. The V gene is TRBV7-9, the J gene TRBJ2-2; weak D call: TRBD2 (6 bases). CDR1 and CDR2 (germline): SEHNR, FQNEAQ (reference sequence). Trimming removed 5 bases at V and 5 bases at J, with 18 bases between. The CDR3 totals 16 residues. CDR3 in DNA: TGTGCCAGCAGCCCATTTACGCGGGGCCGTACCGGGGAGCTGTTTTTT. This gives the protein CASSPFTRGRTGELFF. Full variable domain (missing parts from reference TRBV7-9 and TRBJ2-2): DTGVSQNPRHKITKRGQNVTFRCDPISEHNRLYWYRQTLGQGPEFLTYFQNEAQLEKSRLLSDRFSAERPKGSFSTLEIQRTEQGDSAMYLCASSPFTRGRTGELFFGEGSRLTVL.

This clonotype occurred many times. The chain uses TRBV11-2 and TRBJ2-5, with 9 bases identical to TRBD2. V was pared by 1 base and J by 2 bases, with 8 bases of the junction left unmatched. CDR1 and CDR2 from the germline V gene are SGHAT and FQNNGV. This CDR3 region has 17 residues. The CDR3 sequence: CASSLGASGEMQETQYF. The CDR3 bases are TGTGCCAGCAGCTTAGGGGCTAGCGGGGAGATGCAAGAGACCCAGTACTTC.

The V call is TRBV10-3, the J call TRBJ1-2; 8 bases map to TRBD1. CDR3 length equals 11 residues. J was trimmed by 6 bases and V by 6 bases; bases with no gene match: 0. The germline gives CDR1 ENHRY, CDR2 SYGVKD. CDR3 nucleotides: TGTGCCATCAGGACAGGGGATGGCTACACCTTC. Its translation is CAIRTGDGYTF.

This clonotype was found a few times. The gene calls are TRBV11-2 and TRBJ2-1, with D unresolved. Trimming pared 3 bases from V and 7 bases from J, leaving 7 bases between. This CDR3 is 12 amino acids long. The germline V gene encodes CDR1 SGHAT and CDR2 FQNNGV. The CDR3 is CASSFRWNEQFF. CDR3 coding DNA: TGTGCCAGCAGCTTTAGATGGAATGAGCAGTTCTTC.